Described below is a single T cell receptor (beta chain) sequence and its context. The sample is drawn from a study of cytomegalovirus exposure and HLA in healthy donors. With 60 Vbeta and 13 Jbeta primers, the PCR was carried out. Profiled with immunoSEQ multiplex PCR; TCRdb holds only in-frame clones, not every one. The sample lists around 140,000 clones, around 82% seen once, with about 6.6% in the top ten. With 5 bases clipped from V and 6 bases from J, the junction kept 9 bases outside the gene matches. Germline V lookup: CDR1 MNHEY, CDR2 SMNVEV (reference sequence). This CDR3 has 14 amino acids.

The specimen sequenced was PBMCs. The J gene is TRBJ2-7, the V gene TRBV27; 8 bases agree with TRBD1. This TCR came from a woman between 40 and 50 years old in good health and CMV-seropositive. This CDR3 is CASSRGQGAGEQYF. The CDR3, as DNA: TGTGCCAGCAGTCGGGGGCAGGGGGCTGGCGAGCAGTACTTC.